The 30 T cell receptor beta chains reported below all come from one sample, sequenced in a study of blood T cells in healthy people across ages. Through a sample-barcoded 5' primer and a J-beta primer mix, a second PCR was run for about 6 to 11 cycles. TCRdb fed the 5' RACE reads into MiXCR, producing one record per CDR3 protein. The sample gives more than 1.4 million distinct CDR3 sequences, approximately 42% of which show up once; 7% to 9.5% is in the top ten. Sequencing was carried out using blood. The receptor source for this set is a woman under 30 in good health.

The gene calls are TRBV7-3 and TRBJ1-2; 11 bases fit TRBD1. The CDR3 loop spans 16 amino acids. Germline lookup yields CDR1 SGHTA and CDR2 FQGTGA. Trimming took 5 bases from V and 4 from J; bases not matched to a gene: 9. The CDR3 DNA sequence: TGTGCCAGCAGCCCGCGGACAGGGGGCGGATTCTATGGCTACACCTTC. Protein sequence: CASSPRTGGGFYGYTF.

This clonotype was seen once. The chain links TRBV27 to TRBJ2-7; 7 bases match TRBD1. J was trimmed by 5 bases and V by 6 bases; bases with no gene match: 13. Germline lookup yields CDR1 MNHEY and CDR2 SMNVEV (reference sequence). The CDR3 extends over 15 amino acids. The DNA for the CDR3 is TGTGCCAGCAGCCGACAGGGAGCATTTTTCAACGAGCAGTACTTC. Protein sequence: CASSRQGAFFNEQYF.

This clonotype has more than one count but fewer than ten. The rearrangement links TRBV5-1 to TRBJ2-5, with TRBD2 identical over 15 bases. J lost 3 bases, V lost 4 bases, and 4 bases had no gene match. CDR3 length: 16 amino acids. CDR1 SGHRS and CDR2 YFSETQ come from the germline V gene. CDR3 nucleotide sequence: TGCGCCAGCAGCGTCGGGACTAGCGGGGGGAAAGAGACCCAGTACTTC. Residues: CASSVGTSGGKETQYF. Based on the CDR3 plus reference TRBV5-1 and TRBJ2-5, the full variable domain is KAGVTQTPRYLIKTRGQQVTLSCSPISGHRSVSWYQQTPGQGLQFLFEYFSETQRNKGNFPGRFSGRQFSNSRSEMNVSTLELGDSALYLCASSVGTSGGKETQYFGPGTRLLVL.

This chain links TRBV4-1 with TRBJ2-2, with D possibly being TRBD1 or TRBD2 (5 bases each). The V and J ends lost 4 bases and 0 bases respectively, with 12 bases between them. This CDR3 contains 16 residues. CDR1 MGHRA and CDR2 YSYEKL come from the germline V gene. The CDR3: CASSPVGGANTGELFF. For the CDR3, the DNA is TGCGCCAGCAGCCCTGTTGGGGGAGCGAACACCGGGGAGCTGTTTTTT.

This clonotype was seen a few times. V usage is TRBV13 and J usage is TRBJ2-5; TRBD2 aligns across 8 bases. Looked up from germline, CDR1 is PRHDT and CDR2 is FYEKMQ (reference sequence). V lost 1 base, J lost 1 base, and 5 bases stayed unmatched. This CDR3 is built from 16 residues. The CDR3, as DNA: TGTGCCAGCAGCTTAGAAAAAACTAGCGGCCAAGAGACCCAGTACTTC. It translates to CASSLEKTSGQETQYF.

The rearrangement joins TRBV5-5 to TRBJ1-2, with D unclear. Trimming removed 3 bases from V and 3 bases from J, with 12 bases in between. CDR3 size: 14 residues. CDR1 and CDR2 (germline): SGHKS, YYEKEE (reference sequence). This CDR3 reads CASSSEPGHYGYTF. The CDR3 DNA reads TGTGCCAGCAGCTCCGAACCAGGCCACTATGGCTACACCTTC.

V is TRBV12-3 or TRBV12-4 and J is TRBJ1-2, with TRBD1 identical over 9 bases. The CDR3 loop spans 16 amino acids. V was pared by 5 bases and J by 5 bases, with 12 bases of the junction left unmatched. CDR3: CASSLGQGIIGYGYTF. The CDR3 DNA sequence: TGTGCCAGCAGTCTGGGACAGGGTATCATCGGGTATGGCTACACCTTC.

In its sample, this clonotype was seen a few times. The chain is built from TRBV28 and TRBJ1-2; D call uncertain. The CDR3 spans 14 residues. The V and J ends lost 2 bases and 5 bases respectively, with 12 bases between them. The V gene's germline CDR1 is MDHEN and CDR2 SYDVKM. The CDR3 DNA reads TGTGCCAGCAGTTTAGCTCCCCTTGGGTATGGCTACACCTTC. Residues: CASSLAPLGYGYTF.

The V gene is TRBV5-1, the J gene TRBJ2-1; 12 bases match TRBD2. Looked up from germline, CDR1 is SGHRS and CDR2 is YFSETQ. The CDR3 runs to 17 residues. Losses at the gene ends were 1 base for V and 10 bases for J; bases not matched to a gene: 12. The CDR3 sequence: CASSLLLTSGGLKEQFF. DNA of the CDR3: TGCGCCAGCAGCTTGCTCTTAACTAGCGGGGGGCTCAAGGAGCAGTTCTTC.

The chain carries TRBV10-3 and TRBJ2-4; the D gene could be TRBD1 or TRBD2 (5 bases each). The J call may be mistaken, given a closer DNA end match to TRBJ2-7. Germline assignment: CDR1 ENHRY and CDR2 SYGVKD. This CDR3 has 14 amino acids. The CDR3 nucleotides read TGTGCCATCAGCACCGGGGCAGGGATCTACGAGCAGTACTTC. Its translation is CAISTGAGIYEQYF.

This chain uses TRBV10-3 with TRBJ1-1; D is uncertain. This CDR3 comprises 15 residues. Trimming removed 2 bases from V and 1 base from J, with 11 bases in between. CDR1 and CDR2 from the germline V gene are ENHRY and SYGVKD. This CDR3 reads CAISEAWQSNTEAFF. CDR3 bases: TGTGCCATCAGTGAGGCGTGGCAGTCGAACACTGAAGCTTTCTTT.

This clonotype has just a few counts. The rearrangement uses TRBV12-3 or TRBV12-4 and TRBJ1-6; D is unresolved. CDR3 length: 14 residues. V shed 3 bases and J shed 7 bases, with 10 bases lying between them. CDR3: CASSFINLNSPLHF. Here the CDR3 DNA reads TGTGCCAGCAGTTTTATTAACCTAAATTCACCCCTCCACTTT.

The table lists this clonotype with a count of one. The V gene is TRBV18, the J gene TRBJ2-4; no clear D. The DNA end is more similar to TRBJ2-7, so the J call may be wrong. CDR3 length: 15 residues. Germline V CDR1 and CDR2: KGHSH, LQKENI. The CDR3 DNA is TGTGCCAGCTCACCGCTGACGTCCAGCTCCTACGAGCAGTACTTC. Its translation is CASSPLTSSSYEQYF.

This chain uses TRBV7-9 with TRBJ2-1; D may correspond to TRBD1 or TRBD2 (6 bases each). Trimming stripped 2 bases from V and 2 bases from J, with 13 bases between. Germline loops: CDR1 SEHNR, CDR2 FQNEAQ (reference sequence). CDR3 length: 16 residues. In nucleotides, the CDR3 is TGTGCCAGCAGCTTAAAGGGGGGAGCTACCTACAATGAGCAGTTCTTC. Translation: CASSLKGGATYNEQFF.

The chain is built from TRBV5-1 and TRBJ2-3; TRBD1 agrees at 9 bases. Germline assignment: CDR1 SGHRS and CDR2 YFSETQ. V shed 0 bases, J shed 2 bases, and the junction held 1 base outside the gene matches. This CDR3 spans 15 amino acids. The CDR3 DNA follows: TGCGCCAGCAGCTTGGGGGACAGGGCCACAGATACGCAGTATTTT. Translation: CASSLGDRATDTQYF.

The chain joins TRBV5-1 to TRBJ2-7, with 10 bases lining up with TRBD1. The DNA end favors TRBJ2-5, so the J call may be wrong. The germline V gene encodes CDR1 SGHRS and CDR2 YFSETQ. The CDR3 length is 19 residues. The CDR3 protein is CASSLGFVSGTGVSETQYF. The CDR3 DNA follows: TGCGCCAGCAGCTTAGGATTTGTTTCCGGGACAGGGGTTTCAGAGACCCAGTACTTC.

This chain links TRBV7-2 with TRBJ2-1; the D gene is possibly TRBD2 (7 bases). V was cut by 6 bases and J by 0 bases, with 15 bases left in between. Germline assignment: CDR1 SGHTA and CDR2 FQGNSA. This CDR3 has 16 residues. CDR3: CASSLKRGGSYNEQFF. CDR3 DNA sequence: TGTGCCAGCAGTCTCAAAAGGGGGGGCTCCTACAATGAGCAGTTCTTC.

This clonotype has just a few counts. The CDR3 DNA is TGTGCCACCAGCATCCCTAGCGGAGGGAGGGCCGCAGAGCAGTTCTTC. As protein: CATSIPSGGRAAEQFF. The chain recombines TRBV15 with TRBJ2-1, with TRBD2 matching over 7 bases. The CDR3 consists of 16 residues. The trim removed 4 bases at V and 10 bases at J, leaving 16 bases unmatched. Per the germline V gene, CDR1 is LNHNV and CDR2 is YYDKDF (reference sequence).

V and J are TRBV5-6 and TRBJ2-7, with D hard to call. V lost 0 bases to trimming and J lost 3 bases, with 10 bases between them. The germline V gene encodes CDR1 SGHDT and CDR2 YYEEEE. The CDR3 runs to 14 residues. CDR3 DNA: TGTGCCAGCAGCTTGGAAAGGACCCACTACGAGCAGTACTTC. Translation: CASSLERTHYEQYF.

This rearrangement joins TRBV15 to TRBJ2-1; D tentatively fits TRBD1 or TRBD2 (6 bases each). TRBJ2-7 matches the DNA end more closely, so the J call is doubtful. CDR1 LNHNV and CDR2 YYDKDF come from the germline V gene (reference sequence). This CDR3 has 14 amino acids. The DNA of the CDR3 is TGTGCCACCGGACGACGGGGGCCCTACAATGAGCAGTACTTC. Its protein is CATGRRGPYNEQYF.

In its sample, this clonotype was seen once. This sequence joins TRBV20-1 and TRBJ2-7; TRBD2 matches 7 bases. Germline-derived CDR1 and CDR2 are DFQATT and SNEGSKA (reference sequence). The CDR3 is 14 residues long. The ends lost 1 base at V and 4 bases at J; junction bases unmatched: 7. This CDR3 reads CSARGGVGGYEQYF. In DNA form, the CDR3 reads TGCAGTGCTAGAGGGGGGGTCGGGGGGTACGAGCAGTACTTC.

This clonotype was seen ten or more times. J is TRBJ2-1 and V is TRBV24-1, with 11 bases fitting TRBD2. The V gene end was trimmed by 4 bases and the J gene end by 8 bases; junction bases not matched to a gene: 6. Germline V lookup: CDR1 KGHDR, CDR2 SFDVKD. This CDR3 has 15 amino acids. DNA of the CDR3: TGTGCCACCAGTGAACCTAGCGGGGGGTTTGATGAGCAGTTCTTC. It yields the protein CATSEPSGGFDEQFF.

This clonotype came up a few times. This rearrangement joins TRBV6-5 to TRBJ1-2; D call uncertain. Between the trimmed V and J ends, which lost 6 bases and 0 bases, there was a span of 5 bases. The CDR3 consists of 12 residues. Germline CDR1 MNHEY, CDR2 SVGAGI. In DNA form, the CDR3 reads TGTGCCAGCAGAGCACCTAACTATGGCTACACCTTC. It encodes CASRAPNYGYTF.

This clonotype was counted once. The J gene is TRBJ2-3, the V gene TRBV7-2; D gene ambiguous. The germline CDR1 and CDR2 sequences are SGHTA and FQGNSA. The V end lost 4 bases, the J end lost 4 bases, and 9 bases lay between the germline ends. This CDR3 is 13 amino acids long. The CDR3 region has the DNA TGTGCCAGCAGCTGGGGTGCGGCAGATACGCAGTATTTT. Translation: CASSWGAADTQYF. Full variable domain (missing parts from reference TRBV7-2 and TRBJ2-3): GAGVSQSPSNKVTEKGKDVELRCDPISGHTALYWYRQSLGQGLEFLIYFQGNSAPDKSGLPSDRFSAERTGGSVSTLTIQRTQQEDSAVYLCASSWGAADTQYFGPGTRLTVL.

This clonotype was seen more than once but under ten times. V usage is TRBV4-1 and J usage is TRBJ2-7, with 7 bases lining up with TRBD1. Trimming took 7 bases from V and 1 from J; bases not matched to a gene: 10. This CDR3 contains 15 residues. Germline V gene sequence: CDR1 MGHRA, CDR2 YSYEKL. The CDR3: CASKATGTASYEQYF. The CDR3 coding sequence is TGCGCCAGCAAGGCTACCGGGACAGCTTCCTACGAGCAGTACTTC.

This clonotype was seen a handful of times. The chain is built from TRBV4-1 and TRBJ2-7; 9 bases line up with TRBD2. This CDR3 is built from 15 residues. Germline V gene lookup returns CDR1 MGHRA and CDR2 YSYEKL. The trim removed 0 bases at V and 7 bases at J, leaving 7 bases unmatched. CDR3 bases: TGCGCCAGCAGCCAAGATGGAGGACTAGCGAGGGAGCAGTACTTC. Encoded protein: CASSQDGGLAREQYF.

The rearrangement joins TRBV6-5 to TRBJ1-2; D is perhaps TRBD1 (6 bases). Germline V gives CDR1 MNHEY, CDR2 SVGAGI. There are 14 residues in the CDR3. V shed 5 bases and J shed 4 bases, with 14 bases lying between them. The CDR3 protein is CASSTGGATYGYTF. The CDR3 coding sequence is TGTGCCAGCAGTACGGGGGGGGCCACCTATGGCTACACCTTC.

The sample holds a few counts of this clonotype. The chain couples TRBV5-1 to TRBJ2-1; 9 nucleotides line up with TRBD1. CDR3 length: 15 amino acids. Germline V CDR1 and CDR2: SGHRS, YFSETQ. The V segment lost 0 bases and the J segment 8 bases; nucleotides outside the gene matches: 6. DNA of the CDR3: TGCGCCAGCAGCTTGGCCGGGACAGGGCTCCATGAGCAGTTCTTC. Its protein is CASSLAGTGLHEQFF.

This chain links TRBV5-1 with TRBJ2-4; weak D call: TRBD2 (6 bases). The CDR3 has 13 amino acids. The V gene lost 0 bases and the J gene lost 8 bases, with 9 bases spanning the gap. Per germline, CDR1 SGHRS and CDR2 YFSETQ. Written as DNA, the CDR3 is TGCGCCAGCAGCTTGGGACAGCGGGACATTCAGTACTTC. This encodes CASSLGQRDIQYF.

The chain carries TRBV27 and TRBJ2-7; D tentatively fits TRBD1 or TRBD2 (5 bases each). Germline CDR1 and CDR2: MNHEY and SMNVEV (reference sequence). Trimming left V 5 bases short and J 6 bases short, with 14 bases between. This CDR3 has 13 amino acids. The CDR3 coding sequence is TGTGCCAGCAGTATCCAAGTGGGGGTCGAGCAGTACTTC. This encodes CASSIQVGVEQYF.